The 18 T cell receptor beta chains in this list originate from one sample, sequenced in a study of blood T cell repertoires in COVID-19. This table comes from immunoSEQ multiplex PCR, and its TCRdb copy is limited to in-frame clones, with some not included. The table has tens of thousands of clones, about four fifths seen once. The sample comprised peripheral blood. These receptors were obtained from a human donor in a cohort sampled during active COVID-19.

The chain is built from TRBV6-5 and TRBJ2-1, with D possibly being TRBD2 (5 bases). This CDR3 has 12 residues. V dropped 4 bases and J dropped 10 bases, with 11 bases sitting between them. Germline loops: CDR1 MNHEY, CDR2 SVGAGI. CDR3 protein: CASSSLRGEQFF. Here the CDR3 DNA reads TGTGCCAGCAGTTCACTCCGGGGAGAGCAGTTCTTC.

The V and J genes are TRBV4-1 and TRBJ2-7; tentatively, D is TRBD1 (5 bases). V was shortened by 0 bases and J by 6 bases, with 15 bases between the two germline ends. The CDR3 length is 15 residues. Per the germline V gene, CDR1 is MGHRA and CDR2 is YSYEKL. CDR3 sequence reads: CASSQEGLGQSEQYF. The CDR3 nucleotides are TGCGCCAGCAGCCAAGAGGGGCTAGGGCAGAGCGAGCAGTACTTC.

This chain joins TRBV9 and TRBJ1-1; D remains ambiguous. V dropped 0 bases and J dropped 3 bases, with 6 bases sitting between them. CDR3 length: 13 amino acids. Germline loops: CDR1 SGDLS, CDR2 YYNGEE. Written as DNA, the CDR3 is TGTGCCAGCAGCGTAGTCGGGTACACTGAAGCTTTCTTT. Amino acids: CASSVVGYTEAFF.

The chain recombines TRBV27 with TRBJ2-1; D is perhaps TRBD1 (7 bases). V lost 9 bases to trimming and J lost 0 bases, with 18 bases between them. The germline gives CDR1 MNHEY, CDR2 SMNVEV (reference sequence). This CDR3 spans 16 amino acids. This CDR3 reads CASRRQGAGSYNEQFF. The CDR3 DNA reads as TGTGCCAGTCGACGACAGGGAGCGGGCTCCTACAATGAGCAGTTCTTC.

This clone was found a few times. The gene calls are TRBV30 and TRBJ1-3, with 9 bases fitting TRBD1. The ends lost 4 bases at V and 9 bases at J; junction bases unmatched: 10. CDR1 and CDR2 (germline): GTSNPN, SVGIG (reference sequence). This CDR3 is built from 14 residues. The CDR3 nucleotides read TGTGCCTGGACCCGGACAGGGGTTTCGGCCACCATATATTTT. This translates into CAWTRTGVSATIYF.

A single count supports this clone. The rearrangement uses TRBV2 and TRBJ1-5; possible D gene TRBD1, 6 bases. CDR1 is SNHLY, CDR2 FYNNEI, per germline. The CDR3 extends over 16 amino acids. V gave up 5 bases and J gave up 3 bases, with 17 bases separating them. CDR3 in amino acids: CASSSRTRGLNQPQHF. Written as DNA, the CDR3 is TGTGCCAGCAGTTCCCGAACCAGGGGCCTCAATCAGCCCCAGCATTTT.

The CDR3, as DNA: TGTGCCAGCAGTACGACAGGGGGGATCCGCTACGAGCAGTACTTC. Translating gives CASSTTGGIRYEQYF. The gene calls are TRBV27 and TRBJ2-7, with TRBD1 matching 9 bases. Germline-derived CDR1 and CDR2 are MNHEY and SMNVEV (reference sequence). After removal of 5 bases from V and 3 bases from J, the junction contained 8 bases not matched to a gene. This CDR3 is 15 amino acids long.

The CDR3 DNA follows: TGTGCCAGCACCCCGCAGAGGGCAGGCCCCTACGAGCAGTACTTC. Protein product: CASTPQRAGPYEQYF. The chain carries TRBV5-5 and TRBJ2-7; the D gene is possibly TRBD2 (5 bases). The germline gives CDR1 SGHKS, CDR2 YYEKEE (reference sequence). This CDR3 region has 15 residues. Trimming removed 6 bases from V and 2 bases from J, with 18 bases in between.

The chain uses TRBV5-5 and TRBJ2-1; 12 nucleotides line up with TRBD1. The CDR3 loop spans 16 amino acids. J was trimmed by 9 bases and V by 4 bases; bases with no gene match: 11. CDR1 and CDR2 (germline): SGHKS, YYEKEE (reference sequence). CDR3 bases: TGTGCCAGCAGCCCGATCCGAGGGACAGGGGGCGGTGAGCAGTTCTTC. The encoded protein is CASSPIRGTGGGEQFF.

This clone was picked up one time. The rearrangement links TRBV5-1 to TRBJ2-2, with 7 bases matching TRBD1. V was pared by 4 bases and J by 4 bases, with 7 bases of the junction left unmatched. The CDR3 covers 15 residues. The germline gives CDR1 SGHRS, CDR2 YFSETQ. The CDR3 protein is CASSPDRAITGELFF. The CDR3 DNA reads TGCGCCAGCAGCCCCGACAGGGCGATCACCGGGGAGCTGTTTTTT.

The chain has TRBV5-1 and TRBJ1-4; TRBD1 aligns across 7 bases. V shed 4 bases and J 0 bases; nucleotides not matched to a gene: 6. Germline V gene sequence: CDR1 SGHRS, CDR2 YFSETQ. This CDR3 spans 16 amino acids. CDR3 sequence reads: CASSETGTATNEKLFF. The CDR3 nucleotides read TGCGCCAGCAGCGAGACAGGGACCGCAACTAATGAAAAACTGTTTTTT.

This clone was counted once. This chain joins TRBV9 and TRBJ2-3; no clear D gene. Trimming took 0 bases from V and 6 from J, leaving 8 bases between them. This CDR3 region has 13 residues. Germline assignment: CDR1 SGDLS and CDR2 YYNGEE. The CDR3 is CASSVARFDTQYF. CDR3 coding DNA: TGTGCCAGCAGCGTAGCTCGGTTCGATACGCAGTATTTT.

This rearrangement joins TRBV28 to TRBJ2-1; 9 bases agree with TRBD2. CDR1 is MDHEN and CDR2 is SYDVKM in the germline V gene. The CDR3 is made up of 15 amino acids. V gave up 3 bases and J gave up 6 bases; unmatched junction bases: 6. The CDR3 sequence: CASSLSSGIGNEQFF. For the CDR3, the DNA is TGTGCCAGCAGTTTGTCTAGCGGGATCGGCAATGAGCAGTTCTTC.

The V and J genes are TRBV27 and TRBJ2-1; 13 nucleotides agree with TRBD2. The J segment lost 4 bases and the V segment lost 4 bases, leaving 1 base of the junction unmatched. The CDR3 spans 15 residues. The V gene's germline CDR1 is MNHEY and CDR2 SMNVEV (reference sequence). This CDR3 reads CASSSTSGRYNEQFF. The CDR3, as DNA: TGTGCCAGCAGTTCGACTAGCGGGAGGTACAATGAGCAGTTCTTC.

The chain links TRBV3-1 (or the pseudogene TRBV3-2) to TRBJ2-5; TRBD1 matches 12 bases. There are 19 residues in the CDR3. Trimming took 3 bases from V and 5 from J; bases not matched to a gene: 16. Germline CDR1 and CDR2: LGHDT and YNNKEL (reference sequence). CDR3: CASSQDSGTGGERGETQYF. The CDR3 DNA sequence: TGTGCCAGCAGCCAGGACTCCGGGACAGGGGGCGAAAGAGGGGAGACCCAGTACTTC.

The rearrangement links TRBV3-1 (or the pseudogene TRBV3-2) to TRBJ2-3; 8 bases line up with TRBD2. CDR3 length: 17 amino acids. The germline V gene encodes CDR1 LGHDT and CDR2 YNNKEL (reference sequence). V shed 4 bases, J shed 1 base, and the junction held 10 bases outside the gene matches. The CDR3 DNA follows: TGTGCCAGCAGCCCGGGACTAGGGGTTGGAGGCACAGATACGCAGTATTTT. Translation gives CASSPGLGVGGTDTQYF.

The chain joins TRBV6-5 to TRBJ1-5; D is possibly TRBD1 (6 bases). V was cut by 5 bases and J by 3 bases, with 14 bases left in between. The CDR3 totals 15 residues. Germline CDR1 is MNHEY and CDR2 is SVGAGI. The CDR3 is CASSRLRDTNQPQHF. In nucleotides, the CDR3 is TGTGCCAGCAGTCGCCTCCGGGACACCAATCAGCCCCAGCATTTT.

This clone was found a few times. The chain joins TRBV3-1 (or the pseudogene TRBV3-2) to TRBJ2-7; 8 bases line up with TRBD1. With V trimmed by 4 bases and J by 4 bases, 6 bases remained unmatched. This CDR3 comprises 14 residues. In germline, CDR1 is LGHDT, CDR2 YNNKEL (reference sequence). As DNA, the CDR3 is TGTGCCAGCAGCCCCCGACAGGGGAGGTACGAGCAGTACTTC. It specifies CASSPRQGRYEQYF.